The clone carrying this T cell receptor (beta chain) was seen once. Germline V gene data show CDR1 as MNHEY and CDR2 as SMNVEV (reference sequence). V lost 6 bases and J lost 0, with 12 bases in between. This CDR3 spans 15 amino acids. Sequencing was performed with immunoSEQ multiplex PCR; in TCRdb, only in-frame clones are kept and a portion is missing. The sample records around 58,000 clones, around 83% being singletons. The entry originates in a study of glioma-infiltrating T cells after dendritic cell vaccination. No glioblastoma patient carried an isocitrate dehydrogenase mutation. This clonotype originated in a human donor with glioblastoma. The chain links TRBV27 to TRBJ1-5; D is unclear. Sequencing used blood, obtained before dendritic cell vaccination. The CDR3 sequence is CASRPEVVSNQPQHF. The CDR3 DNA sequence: TGTGCCAGCAGGCCAGAGGTGGTTAGCAATCAGCCCCAGCATTTT.